Listed here is a single TCR beta chain. Per the authors' pipeline: How many nucleated cells were present was estimated from reference gene primer amplification. Profiled with immunoSEQ multiplex PCR; TCRdb holds only in-frame clones, not every one. The V and J calls and clone size are taken from that table; D and trimming were inferred from the DNA. The table includes 90,000 or so clones, 85% detected once. This sample stems from a study of blood T cell repertoires in COVID-19. Study at large: From the United States, Italy and Spain came samples of acute and convalescent COVID-19. T cells, B-cell-depleted T cells, or PBMCs supplied cDNA or gDNA.

CDR3 length equals 15 residues. Germline trimming cut 3 bases from V and 6 bases from J; bases unmatched to any gene: 5. The germline V gene encodes CDR1 SGDLS and CDR2 YYNGEE. This clonotype was sampled from a man aged 55-75 years with acute or convalescent COVID-19. The sequenced sample was peripheral blood. This chain joins TRBV9 and TRBJ2-3; 12 nucleotides line up with TRBD2. CDR3 nucleotide sequence: TGTGCCAGCAGCGCGGGACTAGCGGGCGTCGATACGCAGTATTTT. Translating gives CASSAGLAGVDTQYF.